These 18 T cell receptor beta chains came from one sample sequenced in a study of blood T cells in healthy people across ages. A second PCR of 7 to 11 cycles used a sample-barcoded 5' primer and a J-beta primer mix. One entry per CDR3 protein results from TCRdb running MiXCR on the 5' RACE reads. The data show about 1.8 million distinct CDR3 sequences, about 49% seen once. Sequenced sample: blood. These receptors came from a woman between 40 and 55 years old in good health.

The chain has TRBV18 and TRBJ2-1; TRBD1 matches 11 bases. The J call could be wrong; TRBJ2-7 is a better fit for the DNA end. In germline, CDR1 is KGHSH, CDR2 LQKENI. This CDR3 is 15 amino acids long. For the CDR3, the DNA is TGTGCCAGCTTCTCGGACAGGGGGCGTTACAATGAGCAGTACTTC. Its protein is CASFSDRGRYNEQYF.

This clonotype has more than one count but fewer than ten. This rearrangement joins TRBV10-3 to TRBJ2-3; TRBD1 agrees at 9 bases. Germline lookup yields CDR1 ENHRY and CDR2 SYGVKD. This CDR3 contains 14 residues. Trimming at V came to 8 bases and at J to 3 bases, leaving 6 bases not matched to a gene. The CDR3, as DNA: TGTGCCATCCAGGGACAGGGTTCGACAGATACGCAGTATTTT. Translation gives CAIQGQGSTDTQYF.

This clonotype was observed a few times. This chain uses TRBV7-2 with TRBJ2-4; 14 positions agree with TRBD2. The trim removed 3 bases at V and 5 bases at J, leaving 6 bases unmatched. The CDR3 spans 17 residues. CDR1 is SGHTA, CDR2 FQGNSA, per germline. CDR3 sequence (DNA): TGTGCCAGCAGCTTGTCCGGACTAGCGGGGGGCCAAAACATTCAGTACTTC. Translated, it gives CASSLSGLAGGQNIQYF.

The chain carries TRBV20-1 and TRBJ2-7, with D unclear. Germline loops: CDR1 DFQATT, CDR2 SNEGSKA (reference sequence). The CDR3 extends over 16 amino acids. Trimming cost V 5 bases and J 7 bases, with 27 bases left between them. The DNA of the CDR3 is TGCAGTGCTGTAGAGTTCTCCTGGACGGATTACAATGAGCAGTACTTC. It is translated as CSAVEFSWTDYNEQYF.

The V call is TRBV7-2, the J call TRBJ2-3; D is perhaps TRBD2 (6 bases). Trimming stripped 5 bases from V and 2 bases from J, with 11 bases between. CDR1 is SGHTA and CDR2 is FQGNSA in the germline V gene. This CDR3 is built from 14 residues. As DNA, the CDR3 is TGTGCCAGCAGCCGACGGGACTTCACAGATACGCAGTATTTT. This gives the protein CASSRRDFTDTQYF.

This clonotype turned up a few times. The rearrangement uses TRBV29-1 and TRBJ2-1, with D unclear. V shed 4 bases and J shed 3 bases, with 4 bases lying between them. CDR3 length: 11 residues. Germline lookup yields CDR1 SQVTM and CDR2 ANQGSEA. In nucleotides, the CDR3 is TGCAGCGTTGCCAGCTACAATGAGCAGTTCTTC. This sequence encodes CSVASYNEQFF.

There are a few counts of this clonotype. The chain recombines TRBV24-1 with TRBJ2-5; D is uncertain. Germline CDR1 is KGHDR and CDR2 is SFDVKD. Trimming stripped 5 bases from V and 1 base from J, with 7 bases between. CDR3 size: 13 residues. This CDR3 is CATSGSAQETQYF. In DNA, the CDR3 is TGTGCCACCAGTGGGTCAGCCCAAGAGACCCAGTACTTC.

The V and J genes are TRBV2 and TRBJ1-2; D may be TRBD1 (6 bases). This CDR3 spans 11 amino acids. Germline V gene data show CDR1 as SNHLY and CDR2 as FYNNEI. The V end lost 11 bases, the J end lost 8 bases, and 15 bases lay between the germline ends. In DNA form, the CDR3 reads TGTGCCCGACGGGCAGGGGACGGCTACACCTTC. Its translation: CARRAGDGYTF. Complete variable domain (other parts from reference TRBV2 and TRBJ1-2): EPEVTQTPSHQVTQMGQEVILRCVPISNHLYFYWYRQILGQKVEFLVSFYNNEISEKSEIFDDQFSVERPDGSNFTLKIRSTKLEDSAMYFCARRAGDGYTFGSGTRLTVV.

This clonotype has more than one count but fewer than ten. The J gene is TRBJ2-5, the V gene TRBV4-3; the match to TRBD1 covers 7 bases. The ends lost 0 bases at V and 2 bases at J; junction bases unmatched: 6. CDR1 and CDR2 (germline): LGHNA, YSLEER. The CDR3 sequence is 16 residues long. In nucleotides, the CDR3 is TGCGCCAGCAGCCAAGATTTGCCAGGGGGACAAGAGACCCAGTACTTC. Amino acid sequence: CASSQDLPGGQETQYF.

The chain is built from TRBV4-3 and TRBJ2-3; D gene ambiguous. This CDR3 has 17 residues. The germline gives CDR1 LGHNA, CDR2 YSLEER. Trimming took 0 bases from V and 0 from J, leaving 13 bases between them. The CDR3 sequence: CASSQDLPRSSTDTQYF. For the CDR3, the DNA is TGCGCCAGCAGCCAAGATCTTCCGCGGTCTAGCACAGATACGCAGTATTTT.

The chain combines TRBV9 with TRBJ2-1; D might be TRBD2 (7 bases). Germline CDR1 reads SGDLS; CDR2 reads YYNGEE. The V and J ends lost 0 bases and 9 bases respectively, with 16 bases between them. The CDR3 length is 15 residues. The CDR3 DNA follows: TGTGCCAGCAGCGTAGGAGGGGGGGGCCGAGTTGAGCAGTTCTTC. Its protein is CASSVGGGGRVEQFF.

The chain couples TRBV20-1 to TRBJ2-3; D ambiguous. This CDR3 spans 10 amino acids. Trimming left V 6 bases short and J 5 bases short, with 6 bases between. Germline V gene lookup returns CDR1 DFQATT and CDR2 SNEGSKA (reference sequence). CDR3 region: CSADRDTQYF. Here the CDR3 DNA reads TGCAGTGCCGATAGAGATACGCAGTATTTT.

The chain couples TRBV12-3 or TRBV12-4 to TRBJ1-5; the D gene is possibly TRBD1 (5 bases). The CDR3 is 15 amino acids. Trimming removed 6 bases from V and 3 bases from J, with 15 bases in between. The CDR3 DNA follows: TGTGCCAGCAGGTCCGGGACGTTGAACAATCAGCCCCAGCATTTT. This encodes CASRSGTLNNQPQHF.

As regards this clonotype: One junction end disagrees with the germline gene, perhaps due to a read error. V is TRBV11-2 and J is TRBJ1-2; tentatively, D is TRBD1 (5 bases). The CDR3 length is 14 residues. Germline V CDR1 and CDR2: SGHAT, FQNNGV. Here the CDR3 reads CASGLDRGSYGYTF. CDR3 nucleotides: TGTGCCAGCGGCTTAGATCGGGGGAGCTATGGCTACACCTTC.

CDR3 in amino acids: CASSEYGTGANYEQYF. Here the CDR3 DNA reads TGTGCCAGCAGTGAATATGGGACAGGGGCGAACTACGAGCAGTACTTC. The rearrangement uses TRBV6-1 and TRBJ2-7; TRBD1 agrees at 10 bases. With 2 bases clipped from V and 3 bases from J, the junction kept 7 bases outside the gene matches. The CDR3 contains 16 residues. Germline V CDR1 and CDR2: MNHNS, SASEGT.

The sample holds a few counts of this clonotype. The chain combines TRBV15 with TRBJ1-2; the D is unclear. The CDR3 extends over 13 amino acids. Trimming left V 0 bases short and J 7 bases short, with 9 bases between. Germline V gene lookup returns CDR1 LNHNV and CDR2 YYDKDF (reference sequence). CDR3 DNA sequence: TGTGCCACCAGCAGAGATCGGGAGGTTGGCTACACCTTC. It encodes CATSRDREVGYTF.

The J gene is TRBJ1-2, the V gene TRBV7-2; possible D gene TRBD1, 6 bases. Deletions cut 1 base from V and 3 bases from J, with 15 bases between. The CDR3 extends over 16 amino acids. Germline V CDR1 and CDR2: SGHTA, FQGNSA. CDR3 loop: CASSLVGPGADYGYTF. The CDR3 region has the DNA TGTGCCAGCAGCTTAGTAGGTCCGGGGGCCGACTATGGCTACACCTTC.

This chain links TRBV5-1 with TRBJ2-1; possible D gene TRBD2, 5 bases. Trimming took off 0 bases at V and 5 bases at J, with 18 bases between the two ends. The germline gives CDR1 SGHRS, CDR2 YFSETQ. CDR3 length: 17 residues. For the CDR3, the DNA is TGCGCCAGCAGCTTGGTTTTAGGCGGACTGATGAACAATGAGCAGTTCTTC. Its translation is CASSLVLGGLMNNEQFF.